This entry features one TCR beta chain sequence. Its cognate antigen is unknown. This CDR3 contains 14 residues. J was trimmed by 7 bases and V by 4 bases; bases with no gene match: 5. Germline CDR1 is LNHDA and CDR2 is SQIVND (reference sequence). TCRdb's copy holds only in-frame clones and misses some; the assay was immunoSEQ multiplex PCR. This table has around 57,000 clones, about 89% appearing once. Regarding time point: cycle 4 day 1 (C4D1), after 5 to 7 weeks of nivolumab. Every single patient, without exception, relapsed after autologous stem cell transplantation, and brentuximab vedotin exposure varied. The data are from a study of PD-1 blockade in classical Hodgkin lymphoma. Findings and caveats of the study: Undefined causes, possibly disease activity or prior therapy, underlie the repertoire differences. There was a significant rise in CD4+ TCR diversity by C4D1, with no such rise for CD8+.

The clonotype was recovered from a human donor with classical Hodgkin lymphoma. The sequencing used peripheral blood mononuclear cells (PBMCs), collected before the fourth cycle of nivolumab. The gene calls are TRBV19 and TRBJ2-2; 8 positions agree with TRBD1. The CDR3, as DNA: TGTGCCAGTAGTACAGGGGGCGCCGTCGGGGAGCTGTTTTTT. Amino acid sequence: CASSTGGAVGELFF.